What follows describes a single T cell receptor beta chain. These data originate in a study of shared clonotypes between healthy human individuals. The repertoire was sequenced with immunoSEQ multiplex PCR; TCRdb's copy has only in-frame clones and lacks some. The data hold some 510,000 clones, with 75% to 85% observed a single time. The sequencing sample was made of PBMCs. This sequence originates from a woman in her 40s in good health. Some clones in this sample may be carry-over from other donors' samples.

CDR3 bases: TGTGCCAGCAGTTTGAGTTTGGACATTCAGTACTTC. Encoded protein: CASSLSLDIQYF. The chain couples TRBV6-5 to TRBJ2-4; D call uncertain. Looked up from germline, CDR1 is MNHEY and CDR2 is SVGAGI. Trimming stripped 4 bases from V and 8 bases from J, with 9 bases between. This CDR3 comprises 12 residues.